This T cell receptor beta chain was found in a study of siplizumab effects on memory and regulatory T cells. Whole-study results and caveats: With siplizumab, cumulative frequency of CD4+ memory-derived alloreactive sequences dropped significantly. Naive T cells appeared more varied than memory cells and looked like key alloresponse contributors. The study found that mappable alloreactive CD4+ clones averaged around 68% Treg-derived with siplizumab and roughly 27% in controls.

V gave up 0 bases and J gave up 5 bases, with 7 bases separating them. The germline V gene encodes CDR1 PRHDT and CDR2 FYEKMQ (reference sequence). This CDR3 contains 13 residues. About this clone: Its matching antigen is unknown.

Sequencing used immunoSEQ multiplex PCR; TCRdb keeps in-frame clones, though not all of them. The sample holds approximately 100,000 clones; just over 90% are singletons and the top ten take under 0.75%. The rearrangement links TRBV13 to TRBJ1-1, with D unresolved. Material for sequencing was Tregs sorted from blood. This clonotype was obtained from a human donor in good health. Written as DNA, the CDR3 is TGTGCCAGCAGCTTAGGCCTTGGAACTGAAGCTTTCTTT. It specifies CASSLGLGTEAFF.